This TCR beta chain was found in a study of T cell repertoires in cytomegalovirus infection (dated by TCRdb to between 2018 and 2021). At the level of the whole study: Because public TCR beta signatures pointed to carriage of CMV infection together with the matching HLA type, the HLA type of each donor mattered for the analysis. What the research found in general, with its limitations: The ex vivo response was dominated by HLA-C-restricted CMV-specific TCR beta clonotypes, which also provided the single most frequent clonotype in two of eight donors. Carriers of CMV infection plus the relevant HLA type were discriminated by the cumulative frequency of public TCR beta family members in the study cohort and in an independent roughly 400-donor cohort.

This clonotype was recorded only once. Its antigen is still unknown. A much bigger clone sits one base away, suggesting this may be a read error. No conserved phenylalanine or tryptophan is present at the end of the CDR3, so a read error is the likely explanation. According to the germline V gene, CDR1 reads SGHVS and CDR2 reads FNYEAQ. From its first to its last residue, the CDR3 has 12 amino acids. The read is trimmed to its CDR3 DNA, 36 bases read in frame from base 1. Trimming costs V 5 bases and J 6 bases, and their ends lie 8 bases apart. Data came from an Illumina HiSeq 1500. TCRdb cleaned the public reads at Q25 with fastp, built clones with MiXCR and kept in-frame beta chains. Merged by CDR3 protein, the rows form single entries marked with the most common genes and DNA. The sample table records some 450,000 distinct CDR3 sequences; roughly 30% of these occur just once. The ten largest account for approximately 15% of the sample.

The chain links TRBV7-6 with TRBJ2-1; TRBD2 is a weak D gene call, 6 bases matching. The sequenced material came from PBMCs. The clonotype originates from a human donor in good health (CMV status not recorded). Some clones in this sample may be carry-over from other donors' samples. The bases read TGTGCCAGCAGCACGGGACTCAATGAGCAGTTCGTC. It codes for CASSTGLNEQFV.